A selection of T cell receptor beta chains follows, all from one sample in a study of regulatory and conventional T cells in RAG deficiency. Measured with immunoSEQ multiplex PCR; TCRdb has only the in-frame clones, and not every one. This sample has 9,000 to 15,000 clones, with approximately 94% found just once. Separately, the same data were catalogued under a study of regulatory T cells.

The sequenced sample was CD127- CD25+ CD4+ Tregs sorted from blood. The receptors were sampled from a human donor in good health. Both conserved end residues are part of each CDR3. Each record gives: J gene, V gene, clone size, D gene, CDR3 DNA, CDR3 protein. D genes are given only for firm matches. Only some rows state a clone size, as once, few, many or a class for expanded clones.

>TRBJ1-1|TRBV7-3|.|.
TGTGCCAGCAGCTTAAACGGAGGGTTTGGAGTCGGTACTGAAGCTTTCTTT
CASSLNGGFGVGTEAFF
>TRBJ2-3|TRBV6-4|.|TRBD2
TGTGCCAGCCGGACTAGCGGGGTCACAGATACGCAGTATTTT
CASRTSGVTDTQYF
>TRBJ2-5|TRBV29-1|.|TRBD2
TGCAGCGTGCGGGTCGGCGGGGGGGAGACCCAGTACTTC
CSVRVGGGETQYF
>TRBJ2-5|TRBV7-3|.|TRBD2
TGTGCCAGCAGCTTAACGGGGACGGGGGGGCCATTAGAGACCCAGTACTTC
CASSLTGTGGPLETQYF
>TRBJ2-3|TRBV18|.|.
TGTGCCAGCTCACACAACCGGGACACCCAGTATTTT
CASSHNRDTQYF
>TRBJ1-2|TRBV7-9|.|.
TGTGCCAGCAGCTTAGTGGGAGTCGGCTCTGGCTACACCTTC
CASSLVGVGSGYTF
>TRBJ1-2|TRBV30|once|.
TGTGCCTGGAGTGTGGGCCAACCTGGCTACACCTTC
CAWSVGQPGYTF
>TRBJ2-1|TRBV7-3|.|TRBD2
TGTGCCAGCAGCTCAACTAGCGGGGGGCCCCGTGAGCAGTTCTTC
CASSSTSGGPREQFF
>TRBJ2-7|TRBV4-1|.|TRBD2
TGCGCCAGCAGCCAAGAGTTACTAGCGGGCCGCTACGAGCAGTACTTC
CASSQELLAGRYEQYF
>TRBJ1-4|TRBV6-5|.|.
TGTGCCAGCACCAACTCAGGGATGAGAAATGAAAAACTGTTTTTT
CASTNSGMRNEKLFF
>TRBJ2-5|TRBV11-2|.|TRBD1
TGTGCCAGCAGCTTAGGGCAGGGGGTTCAAGAGACCCAGTACTTC
CASSLGQGVQETQYF
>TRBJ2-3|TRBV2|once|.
TGTGCCAGCAGTGAAGCGCTTCGGGCAGATACGCAGTATTTT
CASSEALRADTQYF
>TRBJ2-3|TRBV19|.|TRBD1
TGTGCCAGTAGTATTACGGGACAGGGTGGCCCAGATACGCAGTATTTT
CASSITGQGGPDTQYF
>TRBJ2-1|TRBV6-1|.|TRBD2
TGTGCCAGCAGCTCAGGGACTACACCTAAGCAGTTCTTC
CASSSGTTPKQFF
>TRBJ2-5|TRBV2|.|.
TGTGCCAGCGGGGAGCGACCGGGGGGCTGGGAGACCCAGTACTTC
CASGERPGGWETQYF
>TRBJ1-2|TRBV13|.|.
TGTGCCAGCAGCTTTGGACAGCCTGGGTATGGCTACACCTTC
CASSFGQPGYGYTF
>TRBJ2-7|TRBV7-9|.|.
TGTGCCAGCAGCAGACTCGACAGCCTGAGGGAGCAGTACTTC
CASSRLDSLREQYF
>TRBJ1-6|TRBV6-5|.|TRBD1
TGTGCCAGCAGTTACCGGGACAGGGGATATTCACCCCTCCACTTT
CASSYRDRGYSPLHF
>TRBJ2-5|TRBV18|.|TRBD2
TGTGCCAGCTCACCATCTGCTCCGGGACTAGCGGTTCAAGAGACCCAGTACTTC
CASSPSAPGLAVQETQYF
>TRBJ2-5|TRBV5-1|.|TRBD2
TGCGCCAGCAGCCCCCTTCCGGGGGGTGCAGAGACCCAGTACTTC
CASSPLPGGAETQYF
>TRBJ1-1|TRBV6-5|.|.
TGTGCCAGCAGCCCCACGGGCACTGAAGCTTTCTTT
CASSPTGTEAFF
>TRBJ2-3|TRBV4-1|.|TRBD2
TGCGCCAGCAGCCAAGATAGCACTAGCGGGGGTGCAGATACGCAGTATTTT
CASSQDSTSGGADTQYF
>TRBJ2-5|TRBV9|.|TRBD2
TGTGCCAGCAGCGTAGTAGAGCGGGGAAGACGAGAGACCCAGTACTTC
CASSVVERGRRETQYF
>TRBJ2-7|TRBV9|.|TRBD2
TGTGCCAGCAGCGTAGCAGCGGGGGTGTCCTACGAGCAGTACTTC
CASSVAAGVSYEQYF
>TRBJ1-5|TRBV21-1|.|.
TGTGCCAGCAGCCCGACGGAGGGGGCCAATCAGCCCCAGCATTTT
CASSPTEGANQPQHF
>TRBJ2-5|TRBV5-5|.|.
TGTGCCAGCAGGGGGGGGCAGGGGCTAGCTCTTCCCCGACGGGAGACCCAGTACTTC
CASRGGQGLALPRRETQYF
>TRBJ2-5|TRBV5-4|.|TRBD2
TGTGCCAGCAGCCTCCCGGGACTAGCGGTTCAAGAGACCCAGTACTTC
CASSLPGLAVQETQYF
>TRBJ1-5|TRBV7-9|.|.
TGTGCCAGCAGCTTAGGGACAATCGGAGGCAATCAGCCCCAGCATTTT
CASSLGTIGGNQPQHF
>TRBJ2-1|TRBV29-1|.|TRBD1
TGCAGCGTTGAAGATAAGGGACAGACCTCGAATGAGCAGTTCTTC
CSVEDKGQTSNEQFF
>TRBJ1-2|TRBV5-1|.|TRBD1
TGCGCCAGCAGCGTAGGGACAGAGGGTTATGGCTACACCTTC
CASSVGTEGYGYTF
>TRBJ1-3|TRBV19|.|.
TGTGCCAGTAGTATAACAGGCGCCAACTCTGGAAACACCATATATTTT
CASSITGANSGNTIYF
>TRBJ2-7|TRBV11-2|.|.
TGTGCCAGCAGCTTATCCCCCAGTTCCTACGAGCAGTACTTC
CASSLSPSSYEQYF